This record covers a single T cell receptor beta chain. Assay: immunoSEQ multiplex PCR; the TCRdb copy retains only in-frame clones and omits some. Of more than 60,000 clones listed, about 91% are singletons. This entry is derived from a study of T cell changes during pregnancy in multiple sclerosis. CDR3 length: 14 residues. The ends lost 4 bases at V and 1 base at J; junction bases unmatched: 4. CDR1 and CDR2 from the germline V gene are SGHNT and YYREEE (reference sequence). This chain connects TRBV5-4 to TRBJ1-1; 7 positions match TRBD1. This material consisted of peripheral blood, taken before pregnancy. The receptor comes from a female donor with multiple sclerosis, enrolled in a pregnancy study. As DNA, the CDR3 is TGTGCCAGCAGCCTAAGACAGGGGAACACTGAAGCTTTCTTT. It encodes CASSLRQGNTEAFF.